This is a list of T cell receptor beta chains from one sample in a study of CD8+ T cells in alopecia areata. TCRdb's table, derived via immunoSEQ multiplex PCR, lists solely in-frame clones and lacks some. Among 150,000 to 200,000 clones, 53% were seen once, and the ten largest hold less than 14%. The starting material was CD8+ T cells sorted from blood, obtained at week 24, from a patient treated with tofacitinib. Receptors originate from a human donor with alopecia areata. The CDR3 runs from the conserved cysteine through the conserved F or W. The order of the fields is clone size, V gene, D gene, J gene, CDR3 DNA, CDR3 protein. The D gene is left open where the match is weak. Not every row has a clone size; where given, it reads once, few, many or a size class.

size: few
V: TRBV27
D: NA
J: TRBJ2-2
DNA: TGTGCCAGCAGTTTTGGGGCCGGGGAGCTGTTTTTT
CDR3: CASSFGAGELFF

size: NA
V: TRBV7-2
D: NA
J: TRBJ2-1
DNA: TGTGCCAGCAGCTTAAGGACCCACAATGAGCAGTTCTTC
CDR3: CASSLRTHNEQFF

size: NA
V: TRBV6-4
D: NA
J: TRBJ2-3
DNA: TGTGCCAGCAGTGTCGAGTTCCCAGATACGCAGTATTTT
CDR3: CASSVEFPDTQYF

size: NA
V: TRBV2
D: NA
J: TRBJ2-2
DNA: TGTGCCAGCACCGAGAACACCGGGGAGCTGTTTTTT
CDR3: CASTENTGELFF

size: NA
V: TRBV4-1
D: NA
J: TRBJ2-7
DNA: TGCGCCAGCAGCCAAGAACTAGCCTCCTACGAGCAGTACTTC
CDR3: CASSQELASYEQYF

size: NA
V: TRBV5-6
D: NA
J: TRBJ2-3
DNA: TGTGCCAGCAGCTTCTTTCTGGGATATGATACGCAGTATTTT
CDR3: CASSFFLGYDTQYF

size: NA
V: TRBV30
D: NA
J: TRBJ2-1
DNA: TGTGCCTGGAGGGATAATGGAGGTTTCAATGAGCAGTTCTTC
CDR3: CAWRDNGGFNEQFF

size: NA
V: TRBV19
D: TRBD1
J: TRBJ1-2
DNA: TGTGCCAGTAGTCCTGGACAGGTGTGGGGCTACACCTTC
CDR3: CASSPGQVWGYTF

size: few
V: TRBV27
D: TRBD1
J: TRBJ1-2
DNA: TGTGCCAGCAGTCCTGGACAGGGAGGAGGCTACGGCTACACCTTC
CDR3: CASSPGQGGGYGYTF

size: NA
V: TRBV29-1
D: NA
J: TRBJ2-3
DNA: TGCAGCGTTGAGGCAATGACAGACACAGATACGCAGTATTTT
CDR3: CSVEAMTDTDTQYF

size: NA
V: TRBV29-1
D: NA
J: TRBJ1-2
DNA: TGCAGCGTTGTAGGGCAGCTCTATGGCTACACCTTC
CDR3: CSVVGQLYGYTF

size: NA
V: TRBV29-1
D: NA
J: TRBJ1-1
DNA: TGCAGCGTTCTTCTGAACACTGAAGCTTTCTTT
CDR3: CSVLLNTEAFF

size: few
V: TRBV30
D: NA
J: TRBJ1-5
DNA: TGTGCCTGGGGGGTCCAGTCTAGCAATCAGCCCCAGCATTTT
CDR3: CAWGVQSSNQPQHF

size: NA
V: TRBV9
D: TRBD2
J: TRBJ2-1
DNA: TGTGCCAGCAGTGAAAGCGGGGGGATCAACAATGAGCAGTTCTTC
CDR3: CASSESGGINNEQFF

size: NA
V: TRBV7-9
D: NA
J: TRBJ2-7
DNA: TGTGCCAGCAGCTTAGATGGTGGCGAGCAGTACTTC
CDR3: CASSLDGGEQYF

size: many
V: TRBV7-7
D: NA
J: TRBJ2-1
DNA: TGTGCCAGCAGCCCCAGTCGCTCCTACAATGAGCAGTTCTTC
CDR3: CASSPSRSYNEQFF

size: few
V: TRBV30
D: NA
J: TRBJ2-2
DNA: TGTGCCGGACCGAATAGGGCGACCGGGGAGCTGTTTTTT
CDR3: CAGPNRATGELFF

size: NA
V: TRBV14
D: NA
J: TRBJ1-1
DNA: TGTGCCAGCAGCGCGACAGGTCACCTTGGAGCTTTCTTT
CDR3: CASSATGHLGAFF

size: NA
V: TRBV30
D: NA
J: TRBJ1-2
DNA: TGTGCCTGGAGCACTTCGGGGGCGGAGTATGGCTACACCTTC
CDR3: CAWSTSGAEYGYTF

size: NA
V: TRBV23-1
D: NA
J: TRBJ1-6
DNA: TGCGCCAGCAGTCATTTCAGGGAGAGCTCCTATAATTCACCCCTCCACTTT
CDR3: CASSHFRESSYNSPLHF

size: NA
V: TRBV7-6
D: NA
J: TRBJ1-1
DNA: TGTGCCAGCAGCCGTGACATGAGTTCCTGGGGTACTGAAGCTTTCTTT
CDR3: CASSRDMSSWGTEAFF

size: few
V: TRBV7-9
D: TRBD1
J: TRBJ2-1
DNA: TGTGCCAGCAGCGGACAGGGGGCGCGATATGAGCAGTTCTTC
CDR3: CASSGQGARYEQFF

size: few
V: TRBV4-3
D: NA
J: TRBJ1-6
DNA: TGCGCCAGCAGCCAAGTTAGGGTGACTGACTCCTATAATTCACCCCTCCACTTT
CDR3: CASSQVRVTDSYNSPLHF

size: few
V: TRBV30
D: TRBD1
J: TRBJ2-3
DNA: TGTGCCTGGAGTATGACAGGGGGCACAGATACGCAGTATTTT
CDR3: CAWSMTGGTDTQYF

size: NA
V: TRBV6-5
D: NA
J: TRBJ2-1
DNA: TGTGCCAGCAGTTACTCGATGGGGGAAAAATACAATGAGCAGTTCTTC
CDR3: CASSYSMGEKYNEQFF

size: NA
V: TRBV5-6
D: NA
J: TRBJ1-1
DNA: TGTACTTCCACCGGGGGTCTCGAAGCTTTCTTT
CDR3: CTSTGGLEAFF

size: few
V: TRBV29-1
D: NA
J: TRBJ2-7
DNA: TGCAGCGTCGATGACAAAGACGAGCAGTACTTC
CDR3: CSVDDKDEQYF

size: NA
V: TRBV4-1
D: NA
J: TRBJ2-7
DNA: TGCGCCAGCAGCCAAGGAGGGGGTTACGAGCAGTACTTC
CDR3: CASSQGGGYEQYF

size: NA
V: TRBV29-1
D: NA
J: TRBJ2-7
DNA: TGCAGCGTTGAGGGGGAGCAGGGCTCCTACGAGCAGTACTTC
CDR3: CSVEGEQGSYEQYF

size: NA
V: TRBV18
D: TRBD1
J: TRBJ1-1
DNA: TGTGCCAGCTCACCATCCGGGACAGTTTTGGTCGCTTTCTTT
CDR3: CASSPSGTVLVAFF

size: NA
V: TRBV10-3
D: TRBD2
J: TRBJ2-7
DNA: TGTGCCATCAGTGAGATTGGGACTAGCGGGCACGAGCAGTACTTC
CDR3: CAISEIGTSGHEQYF

size: few
V: TRBV29-1
D: TRBD1
J: TRBJ1-1
DNA: TGCAGCGTCCAAGGGACAGGGCCCGAAGCTTTCTTT
CDR3: CSVQGTGPEAFF

size: NA
V: TRBV13
D: NA
J: TRBJ2-1
DNA: TGTGCCAGCAGCCCCGACATAGGGCTAAACAATGAGCAGTTCTTC
CDR3: CASSPDIGLNNEQFF

size: NA
V: TRBV27
D: NA
J: TRBJ2-2
DNA: TGTGCCAGCAGCCCTTCGGTAGGGGAAAAAACCGGGGAGCTGTTTTTT
CDR3: CASSPSVGEKTGELFF

size: NA
V: TRBV7-2
D: NA
J: TRBJ2-7
DNA: TGTGCCAGCAGCTTGGCTCGCGGGGGCCTTACTTCCTACGAGCAGTACTTC
CDR3: CASSLARGGLTSYEQYF

size: NA
V: TRBV25-1
D: TRBD2
J: TRBJ2-1
DNA: TGTGCCACCCACGGCGGGGGTTCCTACAATGAGCAGTTCTTC
CDR3: CATHGGGSYNEQFF

size: NA
V: TRBV19
D: NA
J: TRBJ1-1
DNA: TGTGCCAGTAGTGACCCGAACACTGAAGCTTTCTTT
CDR3: CASSDPNTEAFF

size: NA
V: TRBV5-6
D: NA
J: TRBJ1-6
DNA: TGTGCCAGCAGCTTGGCTCTCGGACCCCTCCACTTT
CDR3: CASSLALGPLHF

size: NA
V: TRBV30
D: NA
J: TRBJ1-1
DNA: TGTGCCTGGAGGTTGAGTGTGAACACTGAAGCTTTCTTT
CDR3: CAWRLSVNTEAFF

size: NA
V: TRBV29-1
D: TRBD1
J: TRBJ2-1
DNA: TGCAGCGTTGAAGGGGGACAGGCGTCGAGCAATGAGCAGTTCTTC
CDR3: CSVEGGQASSNEQFF

size: NA
V: TRBV2
D: NA
J: TRBJ1-2
DNA: TGTGCCAGCAGTCCAGGGAACTTGGAGGGCTACACCTTC
CDR3: CASSPGNLEGYTF

size: NA
V: TRBV19
D: NA
J: TRBJ1-5
DNA: TGTGCCAGTACGGGGTCGGCTAGCAATCAGCCCCAGCATTTT
CDR3: CASTGSASNQPQHF

size: NA
V: TRBV19
D: NA
J: TRBJ2-3
DNA: TGTGCCAGTAGTATAGTCCCAGGAGATACGCAGTATTTT
CDR3: CASSIVPGDTQYF

size: once
V: TRBV18
D: NA
J: TRBJ2-3
DNA: TGTGCCAGCTCACTGCGGACATCCACAGATACGCAGTATTTT
CDR3: CASSLRTSTDTQYF

size: once
V: TRBV2
D: NA
J: TRBJ2-7
DNA: TGTGCCAGCAGACAGGGTACCTACGAGCAGTACTTC
CDR3: CASRQGTYEQYF

size: NA
V: TRBV27
D: NA
J: TRBJ2-3
DNA: TGTGCCAGCAGCCCCCTGATGGGGGCCGGGACAGATACGCAGTATTTT
CDR3: CASSPLMGAGTDTQYF

size: NA
V: TRBV4-3
D: NA
J: TRBJ1-1
DNA: TGCGCCAGCAGCCAAGGGACGGCCAGCACTGAAGCTTTCTTT
CDR3: CASSQGTASTEAFF

size: NA
V: TRBV7-8
D: TRBD2
J: TRBJ2-1
DNA: TGTGCCAGCAGCTCGGGGGTTGGGACTAGCTTTTACAATGAGCAGTTCTTC
CDR3: CASSSGVGTSFYNEQFF

size: NA
V: TRBV13
D: TRBD2
J: TRBJ2-3
DNA: TGTGCCAGCAGCCTGATGACTAGCGGGGGGACACAGAGTACGCAGTATTTT
CDR3: CASSLMTSGGTQSTQYF

size: once
V: TRBV5-6
D: NA
J: TRBJ1-1
DNA: TGTGCCAGCAGCTTCGGGACACCTGGGCCCGAAGCTTTCTTT
CDR3: CASSFGTPGPEAFF

size: NA
V: TRBV4-1
D: NA
J: TRBJ2-7
DNA: TGCGCCAGCAGCCTCCAGCCCATGCACGAGCAGTACTTC
CDR3: CASSLQPMHEQYF

size: NA
V: TRBV18
D: NA
J: TRBJ2-7
DNA: TGTGCCACCCGGTGGGGTAGCTCCTACGAGCAGTACTTC
CDR3: CATRWGSSYEQYF

size: NA
V: TRBV30
D: TRBD1
J: TRBJ1-3
DNA: TGTGCCTGGAGTGGGGGGACAGCTGGAAACACCATATATTTT
CDR3: CAWSGGTAGNTIYF